The 25 T cell receptor beta chains in this list originate from one sample, sequenced in a study of cytomegalovirus exposure and HLA in healthy donors. PCR used 60 Vbeta primers and 13 Jbeta primers. This table comes from immunoSEQ multiplex PCR, and its TCRdb copy is limited to in-frame clones, with some not included. Of fewer than 110,000 clones in the sample, about 75% were seen once. Sequenced input: PBMCs. The receptors come from a man aged 50 to 59 in good health and CMV-seronegative.

This clone was recorded once. This chain links TRBV2 with TRBJ2-7; 9 bases map to TRBD1. CDR1 and CDR2 from the germline V gene are SNHLY and FYNNEI. V was pared by 8 bases and J by 8 bases, with 10 bases of the junction left unmatched. The CDR3 covers 13 residues. As DNA, the CDR3 is TGTGCCAGCCTAATCCGGGACAGGGATAAGCAGTACTTC. Translation gives CASLIRDRDKQYF. Based on the CDR3 plus reference TRBV2 and TRBJ2-7, the full variable domain is EPEVTQTPSHQVTQMGQEVILRCVPISNHLYFYWYRQILGQKVEFLVSFYNNEISEKSEIFDDQFSVERPDGSNFTLKIRSTKLEDSAMYFCASLIRDRDKQYFGPGTRLTVT.

This clone has only a few counts. The chain joins TRBV4-1 to TRBJ2-2; D gene unclear. Trimming took off 5 bases at V and 4 bases at J, with 11 bases between the two ends. Germline lookup yields CDR1 MGHRA and CDR2 YSYEKL. The CDR3 totals 14 residues. Here the CDR3 DNA reads TGCGCCAGCAGCAAATCACTGTTCACCGGGGAGCTGTTTTTT. This gives the protein CASSKSLFTGELFF.

The sample holds a few counts of this clone. The genes are TRBV14 and TRBJ2-7, with TRBD1 identical over 12 bases. The CDR3 sequence is 18 residues long. Per germline, CDR1 SGHDN and CDR2 FVKESK. The junction had 15 bases not matched to a gene; V was cut back by 4 bases and J by 5 bases. The CDR3: CASSRNLGQGARSNEQYF. The DNA for the CDR3 is TGTGCCAGCAGCCGCAACCTGGGACAGGGGGCGAGAAGTAACGAGCAGTACTTC.

The chain has TRBV5-6 and TRBJ1-2, with TRBD1 as a possible D gene (6 bases). V dropped 0 bases and J dropped 8 bases, with 17 bases sitting between them. Germline loops: CDR1 SGHDT, CDR2 YYEEEE. The CDR3 totals 15 residues. CDR3 DNA: TGTGCCAGCAGCTTGGTGGGAACAGGGCCAAGAGGCTACACCTTC. Protein sequence: CASSLVGTGPRGYTF.

In its sample, this clone was seen once. This same CDR3 is encoded by further DNA sequences in the sample. The rearrangement uses TRBV28 and TRBJ1-5, with TRBD1 identical over 7 bases. V trimming: 8 bases; J trimming: 6 bases; junction bases outside the gene matches: 10. The CDR3 contains 14 residues. CDR1 and CDR2 from the germline V gene are MDHEN and SYDVKM. CDR3 bases: TGTGCCAGCGACAGGGTCTTATTGGGTCAGCCCCAGCATTTT. This codes for CASDRVLLGQPQHF.

This rearrangement joins TRBV7-9 to TRBJ2-3; 7 nucleotides align to TRBD2. Germline V gives CDR1 SEHNR, CDR2 FQNEAQ (reference sequence). Germline trimming cut 5 bases from V and 3 bases from J; bases unmatched to any gene: 11. The CDR3 runs to 16 residues. The CDR3 DNA is TGTGCCAGCAGCCCCTTACGCGGGAGAGTTACAGATACGCAGTATTTT. It specifies CASSPLRGRVTDTQYF.

The genes are TRBV7-6 and TRBJ1-2; 8 bases are shared with TRBD1. The germline CDR1 and CDR2 sequences are SGHVS and FNYEAQ. Trimming at V came to 3 bases and at J to 8 bases, leaving 5 bases not matched to a gene. CDR3 length equals 13 residues. The CDR3 reads CASSLARGQGYTF. CDR3 in DNA: TGTGCCAGCAGCTTGGCCAGGGGGCAAGGCTACACCTTC.

The chain carries TRBV28 and TRBJ1-2; D may be TRBD1 (5 bases). V lost 2 bases and J 2 bases, leaving 6 bases between the germline ends. Germline V gene sequence: CDR1 MDHEN, CDR2 SYDVKM. This CDR3 has 13 residues. CDR3 protein: CASSLAGNYGYTF. The CDR3 bases are TGTGCCAGCAGTTTAGCAGGGAACTATGGCTACACCTTC.

This clone has a handful of counts. V is TRBV11-2 and J is TRBJ1-1, with D unresolved. The V gene lost 2 bases and the J gene lost 0 bases, with 10 bases spanning the gap. CDR3 length equals 15 residues. The germline gives CDR1 SGHAT, CDR2 FQNNGV. CDR3 nucleotide sequence: TGTGCCAGCAGCTTATCTAGGATAATGAACACTGAAGCTTTCTTT. It yields the protein CASSLSRIMNTEAFF.

The rearrangement uses TRBV5-1 and TRBJ2-3; the D gene is possibly TRBD2 (5 bases). Germline CDR1 reads SGHRS; CDR2 reads YFSETQ. Trimming took 0 bases from V and 6 from J, leaving 11 bases between them. The CDR3 consists of 14 residues. This CDR3 is CASSLGGSMDTQYF. In DNA form, the CDR3 reads TGCGCCAGCAGCTTGGGTGGGAGTATGGATACGCAGTATTTT.

V gene TRBV27 combines with J gene TRBJ1-1; tentatively, D is TRBD1 (5 bases). V was shortened by 1 base and J by 6 bases, with 12 bases between the two germline ends. Germline V gene sequence: CDR1 MNHEY, CDR2 SMNVEV (reference sequence). This CDR3 has 14 residues. This chain's CDR3 is CASSLLGTGAEAFF. CDR3 bases: TGTGCCAGCAGTTTATTGGGGACGGGAGCTGAAGCTTTCTTT.

The chain recombines TRBV19 with TRBJ1-5; D is possibly TRBD1 (5 bases). Trimming pared 3 bases from V and 7 bases from J, leaving 13 bases between. Germline-derived CDR1 and CDR2 are LNHDA and SQIVND (reference sequence). The CDR3 runs 14 residues. CDR3 in amino acids: CASSIRGEGQPQHF. The CDR3 DNA follows: TGTGCCAGTAGTATTCGAGGGGAGGGGCAGCCCCAGCATTTT.

This chain uses TRBV30 with TRBJ2-5; maybe TRBD2 (5 bases). CDR3 length: 13 amino acids. V dropped 2 bases and J dropped 2 bases, with 9 bases sitting between them. The germline V gene encodes CDR1 GTSNPN and CDR2 SVGIG (reference sequence). The CDR3 is CAWSRDFQETQYF. CDR3 coding DNA: TGTGCCTGGAGTCGGGATTTTCAAGAGACCCAGTACTTC. The variable domain in full, with the rest retrieved from reference TRBV30 and TRBJ2-5, is SQTIHQWPATLVQPVGSPLSLECTVEGTSNPNLYWYRQAAGRGLQLLFYSVGIGQISSEVPQNLSASRPQDRQFILSSKKLLLSDSGFYLCAWSRDFQETQYFGPGTRLLVL.

This clone was seen many times. The chain joins TRBV7-9 to TRBJ1-1, with a possible D match to TRBD1 (6 bases). The CDR3 is made up of 14 amino acids. The germline V gene encodes CDR1 SEHNR and CDR2 FQNEAQ (reference sequence). The V end lost 3 bases, the J end lost 4 bases, and 12 bases lay between the germline ends. DNA of the CDR3: TGTGCCAGCAGCTTGCAGGGGCCCAGCACTGAAGCTTTCTTT. Protein: CASSLQGPSTEAFF.

The chain links TRBV9 to TRBJ2-5; 10 bases are shared with TRBD2. The junction had 3 bases not matched to a gene; V was cut back by 2 bases and J by 5 bases. The germline gives CDR1 SGDLS, CDR2 YYNGEE. This CDR3 spans 14 amino acids. The DNA for the CDR3 is TGTGCCAGCAGCGTGACTAGCGGGTTTGAGACCCAGTACTTC. Its translation: CASSVTSGFETQYF.

This clone was found once. The chain uses TRBV7-2 and TRBJ1-4; D is perhaps TRBD1 (6 bases). CDR1 and CDR2 (germline): SGHTA, FQGNSA. This CDR3 is 16 amino acids long. The V gene lost 3 bases and the J gene lost 6 bases, with 17 bases spanning the gap. The DNA for the CDR3 is TGTGCCAGCAGCTTGGAAACAGGGCGGGCGGATGAAAAACTGTTTTTT. Translating it yields CASSLETGRADEKLFF.

The chain recombines TRBV28 with TRBJ2-1; the D gene is possibly TRBD1 (6 bases). The length of the CDR3 is 13 residues. The V end was cut by 6 bases, the J end by 4 bases, with 10 bases between. Germline V CDR1 and CDR2: MDHEN, SYDVKM. CDR3 DNA sequence: TGTGCCAGCAGGGGGACACTGTACAATGAGCAGTTCTTC. Translating it yields CASRGTLYNEQFF.

CDR3: CASSPLDGGVNEQYF. The CDR3 DNA reads as TGTGCCAGCAGCCCCCTCGATGGAGGGGTCAACGAGCAGTACTTC. The genes are TRBV9 and TRBJ2-7, with D tentatively TRBD2 (6 bases). Per the germline V gene, CDR1 is SGDLS and CDR2 is YYNGEE. V was clipped by 4 bases and J by 5 bases, with 19 bases between them. The CDR3 extends over 15 amino acids.

The chain recombines TRBV7-3 with TRBJ2-3; maybe TRBD2 (5 bases). CDR3 size: 16 residues. Germline V gene lookup returns CDR1 SGHTA and CDR2 FQGTGA. Trimming removed 4 bases at V and 1 base at J, with 15 bases between. This CDR3 reads CASSSSGSSGTDTQYF. CDR3 bases: TGTGCCAGCAGCTCCTCGGGATCTTCTGGCACAGATACGCAGTATTTT.

The chain links TRBV7-2 to TRBJ2-4; 9 bases line up with TRBD1. The germline V gene has CDR1 SGHTA and CDR2 FQGNSA. J gave up 2 bases and V 5 bases, and 7 bases lay outside the gene matches. CDR3 length equals 16 residues. The CDR3 DNA reads as TGTGCCAGCAGCCATCCGGGACAGGGCTCCAAAAACATTCAGTACTTC. As protein: CASSHPGQGSKNIQYF.

The V gene is TRBV6-5, the J gene TRBJ1-2; 9 bases fit TRBD1. The germline V gene encodes CDR1 MNHEY and CDR2 SVGAGI. J gave up 4 bases and V 2 bases, and 5 bases lay outside the gene matches. This CDR3 has 15 amino acids. In DNA, the CDR3 is TGTGCCAGCAGTTACACTTTACAGGGGGCCTATGGCTACACCTTC. Protein: CASSYTLQGAYGYTF.

The chain employs TRBV14 and TRBJ2-1, with 8 positions matching TRBD1. The V and J ends lost 3 bases and 0 bases, in that order; junction bases with no gene match: 1. This CDR3 spans 15 amino acids. Germline V gene data show CDR1 as SGHDN and CDR2 as FVKESK. The CDR3 DNA reads as TGTGCCAGCAGCCACAGGGGGCTCTCCTACAATGAGCAGTTCTTC. It codes for CASSHRGLSYNEQFF.

CDR3 sequence reads: CASSPREVFGEQYF. The CDR3 DNA reads as TGTGCCAGCAGTCCAAGGGAGGTCTTCGGCGAGCAGTACTTC. This sequence joins TRBV6-6 and TRBJ2-7; weak D call: TRBD2 (6 bases). The CDR3 has 14 residues. The germline gives CDR1 MNHNY, CDR2 SVGAGI (reference sequence). Trimming removed 5 bases at V and 6 bases at J, with 17 bases between.

In its sample, this clone was seen a few times. DNA of the CDR3: TGCAGCGTTCTCTCAGTAAGGACAGGAGTTTACAATGAGCAGTTCTTC. This gives the protein CSVLSVRTGVYNEQFF. This chain uses TRBV29-1 with TRBJ2-1, with 7 nucleotides matching TRBD1. Germline loops: CDR1 SQVTM, CDR2 ANQGSEA. V was clipped by 5 bases and J by 4 bases; unmatched bases: 14. This CDR3 is 16 amino acids long.

This chain uses TRBV7-2 with TRBJ2-4, with a tentative D call TRBD2 (6 bases). CDR3 size: 16 residues. Germline lookup yields CDR1 SGHTA and CDR2 FQGNSA. Deletions cut 7 bases from V and 8 bases from J, with 24 bases between. This CDR3 reads CASTRTGGIRSDIQYF. The CDR3 DNA follows: TGTGCCAGCACCAGGACGGGCGGGATCCGTTCCGACATTCAGTACTTC.